The 21 T cell receptor beta chains listed next were all sequenced from one sample in a study. A single record per CDR3 protein comes from TCRdb applying MiXCR to the RT-PCR reads. The sample consists of more than 600,000 distinct CDR3 sequences, approximately 15% of them appearing once. Sequencing was performed on memory CD4+ T cells from blood. These receptor sequences come from a female donor in good health, serving as a healthy control.

The V call is TRBV5-4, the J call TRBJ1-2; the D gene is possibly TRBD1 (6 bases). V was cut by 4 bases and J by 7 bases, with 14 bases left in between. This CDR3 is built from 13 residues. Germline lookup yields CDR1 SGHNT and CDR2 YYREEE (reference sequence). CDR3 sequence (DNA): TGTGCCAGCAGCCTCTCCCACAGGGCTGGCTACACCTTC. Amino acid sequence: CASSLSHRAGYTF. Full variable domain (rest looked up from reference TRBV5-4 and TRBJ1-2): ETGVTQSPTHLIKTRGQQVTLRCSSQSGHNTVSWYQQALGQGPQFIFQYYREEENGRGNFPPRFSGLQFPNYSSELNVNALELDDSALYLCASSLSHRAGYTFGSGTRLTVV.

This chain connects TRBV24-1 to TRBJ1-4; TRBD1 aligns across 10 bases. The CDR3 has 15 amino acids. V lost 4 bases, J lost 4 bases, and 2 bases stayed unmatched. Germline CDR1 KGHDR, CDR2 SFDVKD. The CDR3 loop reads CATSEGQGGNEKLFF. DNA of the CDR3: TGTGCCACCAGTGAAGGACAGGGGGGTAATGAAAAACTGTTTTTT.

The rearrangement joins TRBV6-6 to TRBJ1-2; 7 bases fit TRBD1. CDR3 length: 15 residues. The germline V gene has CDR1 MNHNY and CDR2 SVGAGI (reference sequence). Trimming cost V 4 bases and J 4 bases; bases outside gene matches: 9. CDR3: CASSSLQGGLYGYTF. CDR3 DNA sequence: TGTGCCAGCAGTTCTTTGCAGGGGGGCCTCTATGGCTACACCTTC.

The rearrangement links TRBV6-2 or TRBV6-3 to TRBJ2-5; 12 nucleotides line up with TRBD1. From germline, CDR1 is MNHEY and CDR2 SVGEGT. V shed 2 bases and J 5 bases; nucleotides not matched to a gene: 3. This CDR3 has 15 amino acids. The CDR3 coding sequence is TGTGCCAGCAGTTACCATGGGACAGGGGGCGAGACCCAGTACTTC. Encoded protein: CASSYHGTGGETQYF.

This clonotype came up many times. The chain recombines TRBV6-6 with TRBJ2-7, with TRBD1 matching over 7 bases. The germline CDR1 and CDR2 sequences are MNHNY and SVGAGI (reference sequence). J gave up 13 bases and V 4 bases, and 10 bases lay outside the gene matches. The length of the CDR3 is 12 residues. CDR3 region: CASSWGRDSQYF. For the CDR3, the DNA is TGTGCCAGCAGTTGGGGACGGGACAGCCAATACTTC.

The chain is built from TRBV7-8 and TRBJ2-7, with D perhaps TRBD1 (9 bases). Trimming shortened V by 0 bases and J by 3 bases, and 24 bases separated the two germline ends. The CDR3 is made up of 19 amino acids. The germline V gene has CDR1 SGHVS and CDR2 FQNEAQ. The CDR3 region is CASSLAGRTGGTGYYEQYF. The CDR3 region has the DNA TGTGCCAGCAGCTTAGCCGGGAGAACGGGAGGGACAGGGTACTACGAGCAGTACTTC.

This clonotype was seen repeatedly, ten times or more. The genes are TRBV20-1 and TRBJ2-5, with 11 positions matching TRBD1. J was trimmed by 4 bases and V by 5 bases; bases with no gene match: 3. CDR3 length: 13 residues. In germline, CDR1 is DFQATT, CDR2 SNEGSKA (reference sequence). The CDR3 sequence: CSAGQGAGETQYF. CDR3 bases: TGCAGTGCTGGACAGGGGGCAGGAGAGACCCAGTACTTC.

This clonotype was seen more than once but under ten times. The chain uses TRBV27 and TRBJ2-7; D is perhaps TRBD1 (7 bases). Germline V CDR1 and CDR2: MNHEY, SMNVEV (reference sequence). The germline V and J ends were trimmed by 2 bases and 2 bases, with 16 bases remaining between them. CDR3 length: 16 amino acids. The CDR3 DNA reads TGTGCCAGCAGTTTAAGAGCAGGGGGACTCCCCTACGAGCAGTACTTC. Encoded protein: CASSLRAGGLPYEQYF.

The V call is TRBV14, the J call TRBJ2-1; TRBD2 matches at 9 bases. CDR3 length equals 15 residues. Looked up from germline, CDR1 is SGHDN and CDR2 is FVKESK. Trimming removed 4 bases from V and 5 bases from J; junction bases left unmatched: 6. The CDR3 reads CASSPLAGQHNEQFF. DNA of the CDR3: TGTGCCAGCAGCCCTCTAGCGGGGCAGCACAATGAGCAGTTCTTC.

The J gene is TRBJ2-1, the V gene TRBV9, with TRBD1 as a possible D gene (6 bases). Germline V CDR1 and CDR2: SGDLS, YYNGEE. The CDR3 totals 15 residues. Trimming took 3 bases from V and 4 from J, leaving 14 bases between them. This CDR3 reads CASSGQAFGYNEQFF. The DNA of the CDR3 is TGTGCCAGCAGCGGACAGGCCTTTGGTTACAATGAGCAGTTCTTC.

The genes are TRBV2 and TRBJ2-1; TRBD2 agrees at 10 bases. V lost 5 bases to trimming and J lost 8 bases; unmatched junction nucleotides: 12. There are 16 residues in the CDR3. Germline-derived CDR1 and CDR2 are SNHLY and FYNNEI. This CDR3 reads CASSHNKAGGPDEQFF. CDR3 sequence (DNA): TGTGCCAGCAGTCACAATAAAGCGGGGGGGCCGGATGAGCAGTTCTTC.

This clonotype came up a few times. The chain links TRBV5-6 to TRBJ1-5; D possibly corresponds to TRBD1 (6 bases). CDR1 is SGHDT and CDR2 is YYEEEE in the germline V gene. V lost 1 base to trimming and J lost 6 bases, with 11 bases between them. There are 14 residues in the CDR3. DNA of the CDR3: TGTGCCAGCAGCTTGTACAGGGCGACTCAGCCCCAGCATTTT. Translating it yields CASSLYRATQPQHF.

As regards this clonotype: Just one base apart from a much larger clone, this may be a read error. This chain uses TRBV4-3 with TRBJ1-1; 7 bases are shared with TRBD1. The CDR3 totals 15 residues. Germline V gene lookup returns CDR1 LGHNA and CDR2 YSLEER. With V trimmed by 4 bases and J by 12 bases, 17 bases remained unmatched. For the CDR3, the DNA is TGCGCCAGCAGCCGCGATAGACAGGGCCCGGGAAGAACTTTCTTT. Encoded protein: CASSRDRQGPGRTFF.

The V call is TRBV6-7, the J call TRBJ1-1, with 7 bases matching TRBD1. TRBV6-7 is identified as an open reading frame with a role that is uncertain. V shed 2 bases and J 4 bases; nucleotides not matched to a gene: 13. The CDR3 length is 17 residues. The CDR3 protein is CASSYVDRPASGTEAFF. CDR3 bases: TGTGCCAGCAGTTACGTGGACAGGCCCGCTTCGGGCACTGAAGCTTTCTTT.

This clonotype was found a few times. The genes are TRBV5-4 and TRBJ2-1; 10 bases are shared with TRBD2. Per the germline V gene, CDR1 is SGHNT and CDR2 is YYREEE (reference sequence). V lost 4 bases to trimming and J lost 2 bases; unmatched junction nucleotides: 9. The CDR3 extends over 17 amino acids. CDR3 in DNA: TGTGCCAGCAGCCCCGGGTCGCTAGCGGGAGCCTACAATGAGCAGTTCTTC. This codes for CASSPGSLAGAYNEQFF.

This clonotype has at least ten counts. The J gene is TRBJ2-5, the V gene TRBV5-1; D is perhaps TRBD2 (5 bases). Germline CDR1 reads SGHRS; CDR2 reads YFSETQ. V was trimmed by 4 bases and J by 4 bases, leaving 17 bases between them. The CDR3 runs to 15 residues. The CDR3, as DNA: TGCGCCAGCAGCGTTGGCAGAGGGCCTAGAGAGACCCAGTACTTC. This gives the protein CASSVGRGPRETQYF.

In this sample, this clonotype turned up a few times. The CDR3 DNA reads TGTGCCAGCAGCCGAGATGGGGGCATACATAACACCGGGGAGCTGTTTTTT. Amino acid sequence: CASSRDGGIHNTGELFF. The chain employs TRBV7-3 and TRBJ2-2, with D tentatively TRBD1 (6 bases). CDR3 length: 17 residues. In germline, CDR1 is SGHTA, CDR2 FQGTGA. V gave up 5 bases and J gave up 2 bases, with 18 bases separating them.

This clonotype appeared many times. In nucleotides, the CDR3 is TGTGCCAGCAGCTTTATGGTTGCACAGAGAGCGGGACTCTCCTACAATGAGCAGTTCTTC. It codes for CASSFMVAQRAGLSYNEQFF. The chain carries TRBV7-9 and TRBJ2-1, with TRBD2 matching over 7 bases. CDR1 is SEHNR and CDR2 is FQNEAQ in the germline V gene (reference sequence). This CDR3 has 20 amino acids. With V trimmed by 3 bases and J by 0 bases, 17 bases remained unmatched.

The rearrangement uses TRBV24-1 and TRBJ2-3; TRBD2 aligns across 8 bases. This CDR3 has 15 amino acids. V shed 3 bases, J shed 6 bases, and the junction held 7 bases outside the gene matches. Germline V gives CDR1 KGHDR, CDR2 SFDVKD. In DNA, the CDR3 is TGTGCCACCAGTGATCCGGGGGAGCGGGGGGATACGCAGTATTTT. Residues: CATSDPGERGDTQYF.

This clonotype was counted once. It may be a read error: a sequence one base away is much more abundant. V gene TRBV5-1 combines with J gene TRBJ2-5, with D tentatively TRBD1 (7 bases). The CDR3 length is 15 residues. CDR1 is SGHRS and CDR2 is YFSETQ in the germline V gene. V was pared by 4 bases and J by 9 bases, with 22 bases between. Here the CDR3 reads CASSLQGGYEESQYF. CDR3 in DNA: TGCGCCAGCAGCCTTCAGGGGGGCTATGAGGAGTCCCAGTACTTC.

The V call is TRBV6-1, the J call TRBJ1-1, with no clear D. Germline CDR1 reads MNHNS; CDR2 reads SASEGT. This CDR3 comprises 13 residues. V lost 6 bases and J lost 6, with 14 bases in between. CDR3 sequence: CASSGVLGSEAFF. DNA for the CDR3: TGTGCCAGCAGCGGGGTTTTGGGCTCTGAAGCTTTCTTT.